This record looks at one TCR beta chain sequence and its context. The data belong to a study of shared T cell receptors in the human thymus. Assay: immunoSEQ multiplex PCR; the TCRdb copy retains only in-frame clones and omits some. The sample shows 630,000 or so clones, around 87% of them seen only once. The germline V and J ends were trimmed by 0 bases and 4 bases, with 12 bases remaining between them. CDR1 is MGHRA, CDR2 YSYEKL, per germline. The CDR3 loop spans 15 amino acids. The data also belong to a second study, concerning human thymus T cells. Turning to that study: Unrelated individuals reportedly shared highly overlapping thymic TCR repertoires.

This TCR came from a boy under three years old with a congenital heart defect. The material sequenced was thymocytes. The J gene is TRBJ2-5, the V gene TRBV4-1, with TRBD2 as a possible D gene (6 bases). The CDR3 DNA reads TGCGCCAGCAGCCAAGAGGGGGGTTTCGGAGAGACCCAGTACTTC. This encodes CASSQEGGFGETQYF.